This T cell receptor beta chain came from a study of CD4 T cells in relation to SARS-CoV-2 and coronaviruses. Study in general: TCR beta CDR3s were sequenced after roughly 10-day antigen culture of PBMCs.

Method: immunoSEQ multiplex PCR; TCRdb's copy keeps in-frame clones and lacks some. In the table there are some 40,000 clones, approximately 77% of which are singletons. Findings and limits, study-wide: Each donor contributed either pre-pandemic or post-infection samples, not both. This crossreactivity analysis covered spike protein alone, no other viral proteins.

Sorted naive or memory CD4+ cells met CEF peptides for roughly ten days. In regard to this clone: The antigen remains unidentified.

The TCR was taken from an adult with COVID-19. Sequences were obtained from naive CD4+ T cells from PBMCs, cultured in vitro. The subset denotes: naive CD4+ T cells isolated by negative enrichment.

The CDR3 DNA sequence: TGTGCCAGTACTTCTAGGCGTCCCGGCGGGGAGCTGTTTTTT. Amino acid sequence: CASTSRRPGGELFF. V and J are TRBV19 and TRBJ2-2; D unclear. V was clipped by 7 bases and J by 7 bases, with 16 bases between them. The CDR3 contains 14 residues. CDR1 LNHDA and CDR2 SQIVND come from the germline V gene (reference sequence).